This TCR beta chain was documented in a study of blood T cell repertoires in COVID-19. Study overall: COVID-19 samples from acute and convalescent phases originated in the United States, Italy and Spain. Nucleic acid was either cDNA or gDNA, and it came from T cells, B-cell-depleted T cells, or PBMCs.

Germline-derived CDR1 and CDR2 are LNHNV and YYDKDF (reference sequence). CDR3 length: 15 amino acids. V was shortened by 4 bases and J by 0 bases, with 9 bases between the two germline ends. Assay used: immunoSEQ multiplex PCR; TCRdb lists only in-frame clones, some missing. The sample comprises over 250,000 clones, 80% to 90% of which are singletons, and about 9.8% rests with the top ten. Assignment of participants to cohorts was predicated upon participant-reported clinical history. In Cohort 3, a recovered donor had either two negative PCRs, clearance, or symptom resolution. This TCR derives from a woman between 18 and 30 years old who had recovered from COVID-19. The material sequenced was PBMCs or T cells enriched from blood (not recorded which). The chain has TRBV15 and TRBJ1-4, with D perhaps matching TRBD1 (5 bases). The CDR3 sequence: CATSTTAATNEKLFF. For the CDR3, the DNA is TGTGCCACCAGCACGACAGCTGCAACTAATGAAAAACTGTTTTTT.